Included here is one TCR beta chain sequence, with context. This specimen belongs to a study of blood T cell repertoires in COVID-19. Profiled with immunoSEQ multiplex PCR; TCRdb holds only in-frame clones, not every one. The data contain some 100,000 clones, approximately 86% of them singletons. Germline lookup yields CDR1 SGHTA and CDR2 FQGNSA. This CDR3 contains 14 residues. Trimming at V came to 2 bases and at J to 2 bases, leaving 2 bases not matched to a gene. The origin of this receptor is a woman in her seventies with acute or convalescent COVID-19. The specimen was peripheral blood. The chain has TRBV7-2 and TRBJ1-2, with 7 bases that match TRBD1. CDR3 sequence: CASSLSTGNYGYTF. For the CDR3, the DNA is TGTGCCAGCAGCTTATCGACAGGGAACTATGGCTACACCTTC.